These T cell receptor beta chains were read from a single sample in a study of blood T cell repertoires in COVID-19. Only in-frame clones appear in the TCRdb table, and some are missing; sequencing was by immunoSEQ multiplex PCR. Among 200,000 to 250,000 clones listed, 75% to 90% were seen once. The material sequenced was PBMCs or T cells enriched from blood (not recorded which). The receptor source for this set is a man in his forties who had recovered from COVID-19. Each CDR3 is given with its conserved first and last residue. The order of the fields is J gene, clone size, V gene, D gene, CDR3 DNA, CDR3 protein. The D gene is left open where the match is weak. Not all rows give a size; the values are once, few, many and, for expanded clones, a class.

J gene: TRBJ1-5; clone size: .; V gene: TRBV24-1; D gene: TRBD1; CDR3 DNA: TGTGCCACCAGTGACTGGACAGGGAAATATCAGCCCCAGCATTTT; CDR3 protein: CATSDWTGKYQPQHF
J gene: TRBJ1-5; clone size: .; V gene: TRBV5-1; D gene: TRBD1; CDR3 DNA: TGCGCCAGCAGCCTTACAGGGGGGAATCAGCCCCAGCATTTT; CDR3 protein: CASSLTGGNQPQHF
J gene: TRBJ1-5; clone size: few; V gene: TRBV19; D gene: TRBD1; CDR3 DNA: TGTGCCAGTAGTATAGCCGGGGGACAGGGGGAAAAGCCCCAGCATTTT; CDR3 protein: CASSIAGGQGEKPQHF
J gene: TRBJ2-1; clone size: .; V gene: TRBV5-4; D gene: .; CDR3 DNA: TGTGCCAGCAGCCCGTTTAGGCGGGACAGAGGAGGTGATGAGCAGTTCTTC; CDR3 protein: CASSPFRRDRGGDEQFF
J gene: TRBJ2-1; clone size: .; V gene: TRBV11-3; D gene: TRBD2; CDR3 DNA: TGTGCCAGCAGCCCCAGGGTGGGGCTAGCGGGGAAAAATGAGCAGTTCTTC; CDR3 protein: CASSPRVGLAGKNEQFF
J gene: TRBJ2-5; clone size: .; V gene: TRBV28; D gene: .; CDR3 DNA: TGTGCCAGCAGCCAGGGGGGCCTCTTGGGGGAGACCCAGTACTTC; CDR3 protein: CASSQGGLLGETQYF
J gene: TRBJ1-1; clone size: .; V gene: TRBV11-2; D gene: TRBD1; CDR3 DNA: TGTGCCAGCAGCTTACAATCCAGGGGACAGGATGAAGCTTTCTTT; CDR3 protein: CASSLQSRGQDEAFF
J gene: TRBJ2-7; clone size: .; V gene: TRBV30; D gene: TRBD2; CDR3 DNA: TGTGCCTGGGGGAGGGGGCTAGCGGGAGCCGAGCAGTACTTC; CDR3 protein: CAWGRGLAGAEQYF
J gene: TRBJ2-5; clone size: .; V gene: TRBV2; D gene: .; CDR3 DNA: TGTGCCAGCAGTGACTACGAGACCCAGTACTTC; CDR3 protein: CASSDYETQYF
J gene: TRBJ1-2; clone size: .; V gene: TRBV2; D gene: .; CDR3 DNA: TGTGCCAGCAACGGGGTCTATGGCTACACCTTC; CDR3 protein: CASNGVYGYTF